These 25 T cell receptor beta chains share one sample of origin, sequenced in a study of Graves' ophthalmopathy and Graves' hyperthyroidism (dated 2018 in TCRdb). Instrument on record: Illumina HiSeq 2000. TCR beta CDR3 regions were amplified from RNA transcripts for repertoire sequencing. HTBI primers and the Qiagen OneStep RT-PCR kit were used in a first-round RT-PCR, which was followed by a second-round multiplex PCR, size selection and purification. In-frame beta chains were kept once TCRdb had trimmed the public reads at Q25 with fastp and called clones with MiXCR. Entries that share a CDR3 protein sequence are merged under the most common genes and DNA. Counted in this sample were 300,000 to 500,000 distinct CDR3 sequences; 15% to 17% of them appeared once. The top ten clonotypes cover 7% of the sample. Sequenced sample: peripheral blood. The receptors were sampled from a woman younger than 35 with stable Graves' hyperthyroidism. Donor details come from another sample of the same person, matched by shared clones.

This clonotype came up many times. The rearrangement uses TRBV19 and TRBJ1-1; D remains unclear. The CDR3 spans 16 residues. V was trimmed by 5 bases and J by 1 base, leaving 17 bases between them. Looked up from germline, CDR1 is LNHDA and CDR2 is SQIVND (reference sequence). In DNA, the CDR3 is TGTGCCAGTAGTTCCCTGAACCCGTCGACGAACACTGAAGCTTTCTTT. Translating gives CASSSLNPSTNTEAFF.

This clonotype was observed at least ten times. J is TRBJ1-1 and V is TRBV19; tentatively, D is TRBD1 (5 bases). Per germline, CDR1 LNHDA and CDR2 SQIVND (reference sequence). V was shortened by 7 bases and J by 0 bases, with 9 bases between the two germline ends. This CDR3 spans 13 amino acids. The CDR3 sequence is CASTRQLNTEAFF. CDR3 nucleotide sequence: TGTGCCAGTACGAGACAGTTGAACACTGAAGCTTTCTTT.

This rearrangement joins TRBV11-2 to TRBJ2-5; 8 nucleotides match TRBD2. J lost 4 bases, V lost 5 bases, and 12 bases had no gene match. This CDR3 spans 16 amino acids. Germline values: CDR1 SGHAT, CDR2 FQNNGV. This CDR3 is CASSQTRPGGPETQYF. DNA for the CDR3: TGTGCCAGCAGCCAGACAAGACCGGGGGGGCCAGAGACCCAGTACTTC.

This clonotype was recorded many times. The rearrangement joins TRBV12-3 or TRBV12-4 to TRBJ2-5, with 8 bases matching TRBD2. The CDR3 is 13 amino acids. With V trimmed by 7 bases and J by 6 bases, 7 bases remained unmatched. CDR3 sequence (DNA): TGTGCCAGCAACGTTGGACTAGCTAAGACCCAGTACTTC. It encodes CASNVGLAKTQYF.

Many counts were recorded for this clonotype. The chain carries TRBV12-3 or TRBV12-4 and TRBJ1-3, with D perhaps matching TRBD1 (5 bases). The CDR3 has 12 residues. V lost 8 bases, J lost 2 bases, and 7 bases lay in between. The DNA of the CDR3 is TGTGCCAGCGGCAGGGCTGGAAACACCATATATTTT. Encoded protein: CASGRAGNTIYF.

This clonotype was picked up many times. The chain recombines TRBV27 with TRBJ2-7, with D perhaps matching TRBD1 or TRBD2 (6 bases each). V lost 4 bases and J lost 1, with 14 bases in between. The CDR3 sequence is 15 residues long. The germline V gene has CDR1 MNHEY and CDR2 SMNVEV (reference sequence). CDR3 DNA sequence: TGTGCCAGCAGTTCGCTGGGGGGCAGGTCCTACGAGCAGTACTTC. Translation: CASSSLGGRSYEQYF.

V gene TRBV27 combines with J gene TRBJ1-2; 8 bases are shared with TRBD1. V was pared by 4 bases and J by 4 bases, with 8 bases of the junction left unmatched. From germline, CDR1 is MNHEY and CDR2 SMNVEV (reference sequence). The CDR3 has 15 residues. In DNA, the CDR3 is TGTGCCAGCAGTTGGGCAGGGGGCAATACCTATGGCTACACCTTC. Residues: CASSWAGGNTYGYTF.

This clonotype has ten or more counts. This chain joins TRBV27 and TRBJ2-5, with a tentative D call TRBD2 (7 bases). The CDR3 has 14 residues. Germline CDR1 reads MNHEY; CDR2 reads SMNVEV (reference sequence). Trimming removed 5 bases from V and 2 bases from J, with 12 bases in between. The CDR3 nucleotides read TGTGCCAGCAGTATCGGGGGGCCACAAGAGACCCAGTACTTC. Its translation: CASSIGGPQETQYF.

This clonotype occurred many times. The genes are TRBV7-2 and TRBJ1-1; no definite D call. The germline V gene encodes CDR1 SGHTA and CDR2 FQGNSA. V lost 8 bases, J lost 0 bases, and 10 bases lay in between. CDR3 size: 13 residues. The CDR3 region has the DNA TGTGCCAGCGCAGGTCAGGTGAACACTGAAGCTTTCTTT. This encodes CASAGQVNTEAFF.

The chain is built from TRBV4-2 and TRBJ1-1, with a weak D call TRBD1 (5 bases). The CDR3 has 17 amino acids. Trimming stripped 4 bases from V and 1 base from J, with 19 bases between. CDR1 is LGHNA and CDR2 is YNFKEQ in the germline V gene. In DNA, the CDR3 is TGTGCCAGCAGCCCGCTCCTTCTACCTAGGGGGAACACTGAAGCTTTCTTT. Residues: CASSPLLLPRGNTEAFF.

V is TRBV25-1 and J is TRBJ1-6; 7 nucleotides line up with TRBD1. The CDR3 runs to 11 residues. Germline assignment: CDR1 MGHDK and CDR2 SYGVNS. Losses at the gene ends were 5 bases for V and 13 bases for J; bases not matched to a gene: 2. The CDR3 DNA reads TGTGCCAGCAGTTCACAGGGGCCCCTCCACTTT. It codes for CASSSQGPLHF.

In its sample, this clonotype was seen many times. This sequence joins TRBV2 and TRBJ1-2; no reliable D call. The CDR3 is made up of 13 amino acids. V lost 4 bases to trimming and J lost 4 bases, with 10 bases between them. Germline CDR1 reads SNHLY; CDR2 reads FYNNEI. CDR3 coding DNA: TGTGCCAGCAGTGCCCTTACACGCTATGGCTACACCTTC. Its protein product is CASSALTRYGYTF.

This clonotype was found many times. The chain combines TRBV19 with TRBJ2-4; D uncertain. The CDR3 is 17 amino acids. Germline V gene lookup returns CDR1 LNHDA and CDR2 SQIVND (reference sequence). V dropped 5 bases and J dropped 2 bases, with 19 bases sitting between them. The chain's CDR3 is CASSSTLKRSTKNIQYF. As DNA, the CDR3 is TGTGCCAGTAGTTCGACCCTCAAACGATCTACCAAAAACATTCAGTACTTC.

This chain uses TRBV12-3 or TRBV12-4 with TRBJ2-5; a weak D match, TRBD1 (5 bases). The length of the CDR3 is 14 residues. V was trimmed by 4 bases and J by 0 bases, leaving 9 bases between them. The CDR3 DNA is TGTGCCAGCAGTTCGACAGCCTACCAAGAGACCCAGTACTTC. Its protein product is CASSSTAYQETQYF.

This clonotype was seen repeatedly, ten times or more. The rearrangement joins TRBV19 to TRBJ2-7; TRBD1 might be the D (5 bases). The CDR3 totals 18 residues. V gave up 3 bases and J gave up 2 bases, with 23 bases separating them. CDR1 LNHDA and CDR2 SQIVND come from the germline V gene (reference sequence). The chain's CDR3 is CASSIILTVPTGTYEQYF. DNA for the CDR3: TGTGCCAGTAGTATCATTCTGACAGTACCAACTGGGACCTACGAGCAGTACTTC.

The chain has TRBV6-1 and TRBJ1-2; D not certain. From germline, CDR1 is MNHNS and CDR2 SASEGT. V was clipped by 4 bases and J by 5 bases, with 20 bases between them. The CDR3 has 16 amino acids. The CDR3 region is CASSVGRRTARYGYTF. The CDR3 DNA reads TGTGCCAGCAGTGTGGGCAGGCGTACGGCGAGGTATGGCTACACCTTC.

This clonotype has ten or more counts. The genes are TRBV12-3 or TRBV12-4 and TRBJ2-5, with TRBD1 matching over 8 bases. This CDR3 is built from 13 residues. After removal of 6 bases from V and 5 bases from J, the junction contained 5 bases not matched to a gene. In nucleotides, the CDR3 is TGTGCCAGCAGCCTCGACAGGGGTGAGACCCAGTACTTC. Encoded protein: CASSLDRGETQYF.

This clonotype was detected ten times or more. The chain joins TRBV5-1 to TRBJ1-1; D is perhaps TRBD1 (6 bases). V dropped 4 bases and J dropped 4 bases, with 17 bases sitting between them. CDR3 size: 15 residues. Per the germline V gene, CDR1 is SGHRS and CDR2 is YFSETQ. The CDR3 sequence is CASSPAGASSTEAFF. The DNA for the CDR3 is TGCGCCAGCAGCCCGGCAGGGGCTTCGAGCACTGAAGCTTTCTTT.

This clonotype was counted at least ten times. DNA for the CDR3: TGCAGCAACGGACGACAGGGCACTGAAGCTTTCTTT. Its translation: CSNGRQGTEAFF. The chain uses TRBV20-1 and TRBJ1-1; TRBD1 matches 7 bases. The germline V gene encodes CDR1 DFQATT and CDR2 SNEGSKA (reference sequence). The CDR3 runs 12 residues.

This clonotype was counted ten times or more. CDR3 region: CSASGQDNQPQHF. CDR3 in DNA: TGCAGTGCTAGCGGACAGGACAATCAGCCCCAGCATTTT. This chain joins TRBV20-1 and TRBJ1-5, with TRBD1 identical over 7 bases. Germline CDR1 DFQATT, CDR2 SNEGSKA (reference sequence). The CDR3 is 13 residues long. V shed 3 bases, J shed 3 bases, and the junction held 2 bases outside the gene matches.

This clonotype was found many times. CDR3 loop: CSATGRLNTEAFF. CDR3 DNA: TGCAGTGCCACAGGGCGGTTGAACACTGAAGCTTTCTTT. The rearrangement links TRBV20-1 to TRBJ1-1, with D possibly being TRBD1 (6 bases). The V gene lost 6 bases and the J gene lost 0 bases, with 11 bases spanning the gap. Germline-derived CDR1 and CDR2 are DFQATT and SNEGSKA (reference sequence). The CDR3 is made up of 13 amino acids.

This clonotype has at least ten counts. This chain uses TRBV6-2 or TRBV6-3 with TRBJ2-5; D is perhaps TRBD2 (7 bases). The CDR3 covers 14 residues. Trimming took off 10 bases at V and 4 bases at J, with 19 bases between the two ends. The germline CDR1 and CDR2 sequences are MNHEY and SVGEGT. The CDR3, as DNA: TGTGCCATCCAAGGGGGGGGCCGGCGAGAGACCCAGTACTTC. Translating it yields CAIQGGGRRETQYF.

This clonotype has a count of ten or more. One junction end disagrees with the germline gene, perhaps due to a read error. This sequence joins TRBV19 and TRBJ1-6; 7 bases match TRBD1. The CDR3 has 13 amino acids. Germline V CDR1 and CDR2: LNHDA, SQIVND (reference sequence). The DNA for the CDR3 is TGTGCCAATAGTACGCGACAGGGTACACCCCTCCACTTT. Amino acids: CANSTRQGTPLHF.

The chain employs TRBV12-3 or TRBV12-4 and TRBJ1-2, with a tentative D call TRBD1 (5 bases). The CDR3 runs 17 residues. Trimming took 3 bases from V and 3 from J, leaving 20 bases between them. The CDR3, as DNA: TGTGCCAGCAGTTTTGGTAGGGGAGCTATGGACGACTATGGCTACACCTTC. Translating it yields CASSFGRGAMDDYGYTF.

In its sample, this clonotype was seen a few times. The V and J genes are TRBV19 and TRBJ1-6; possible D gene TRBD1, 5 bases. Per germline, CDR1 LNHDA and CDR2 SQIVND (reference sequence). The CDR3 spans 14 residues. The V end was cut by 6 bases, the J end by 8 bases, with 14 bases between. Here the CDR3 DNA reads TGTGCCAGTAGGGGGGGGACTATAGATTCACCCCTCCACTTT. Its protein product is CASRGGTIDSPLHF.